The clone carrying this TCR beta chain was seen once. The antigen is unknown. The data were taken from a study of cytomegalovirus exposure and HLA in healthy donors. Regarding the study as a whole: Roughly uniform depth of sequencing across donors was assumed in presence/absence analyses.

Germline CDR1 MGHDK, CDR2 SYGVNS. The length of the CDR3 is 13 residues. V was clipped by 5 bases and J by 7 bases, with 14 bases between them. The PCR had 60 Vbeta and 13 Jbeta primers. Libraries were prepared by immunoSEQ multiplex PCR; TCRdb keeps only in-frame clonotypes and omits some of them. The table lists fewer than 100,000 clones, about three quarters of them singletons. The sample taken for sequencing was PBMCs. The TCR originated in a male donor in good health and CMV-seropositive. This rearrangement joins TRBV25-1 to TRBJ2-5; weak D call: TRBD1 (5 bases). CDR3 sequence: CASSRTGSLTQYF. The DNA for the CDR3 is TGTGCCAGCAGTCGTACAGGCTCTTTGACCCAGTACTTC.